This section outlines one T cell receptor (beta chain) sequence together with its context. The antigen is not known. The sample is drawn from a study of T cell repertoires in ileal Crohn's disease. Study as a whole: The M6 sample came from neoterminal ileum during colonoscopy after surgery. The study's findings and limits: Within the first postoperative year, endoscopy came at median approximately 6.9 months. Compared with CD4 T cells, sorted CD8 cells carried more expanded clones.

Clones were read by immunoSEQ multiplex PCR, and TCRdb kept only the in-frame ones, dropping some. The sample has over 8,500 clones; 70% to 90% are singletons. Germline V CDR1 and CDR2: PRHDT, FYEKMQ (reference sequence). Trimming removed 5 bases from V and 7 bases from J; junction bases left unmatched: 9. The CDR3 is 16 residues long. Time point noted: neoterminal ileum biopsy at postoperative endoscopy, about 6 months after surgery. The sample consisted of ileal tissue. The clonotype was recovered from an adult with Crohn's disease. The chain uses TRBV13 and TRBJ2-1, with 12 positions matching TRBD2. The CDR3 region is CASSPGLAGWGNEQFF. Written as DNA, the CDR3 is TGTGCCAGCAGCCCGGGACTAGCGGGTTGGGGGAATGAGCAGTTCTTC.